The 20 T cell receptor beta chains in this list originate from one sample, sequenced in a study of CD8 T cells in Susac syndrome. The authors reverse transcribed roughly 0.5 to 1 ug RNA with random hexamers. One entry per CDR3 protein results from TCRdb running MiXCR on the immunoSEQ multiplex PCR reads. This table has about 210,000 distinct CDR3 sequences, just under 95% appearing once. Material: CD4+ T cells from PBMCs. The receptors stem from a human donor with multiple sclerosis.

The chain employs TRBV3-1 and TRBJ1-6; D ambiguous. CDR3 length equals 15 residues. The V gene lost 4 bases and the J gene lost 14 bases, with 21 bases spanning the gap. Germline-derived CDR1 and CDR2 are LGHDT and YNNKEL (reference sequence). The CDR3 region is CASSLPGHRTKSLHF. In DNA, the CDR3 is TGTGCCAGCAGCCTTCCGGGCCATCGGACGAAATCCCTCCACTTT.

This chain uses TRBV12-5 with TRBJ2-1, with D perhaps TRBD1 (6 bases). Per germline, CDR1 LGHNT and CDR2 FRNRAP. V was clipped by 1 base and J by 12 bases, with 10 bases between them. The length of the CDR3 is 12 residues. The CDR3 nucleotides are TGTGCTAGTGGTTTGGACAGGGCCTTGCAGTTCTTC. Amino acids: CASGLDRALQFF.

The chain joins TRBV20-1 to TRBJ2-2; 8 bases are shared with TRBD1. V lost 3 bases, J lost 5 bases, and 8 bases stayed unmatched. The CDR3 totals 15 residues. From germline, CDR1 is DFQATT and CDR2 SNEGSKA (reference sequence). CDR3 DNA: TGCAGTGCTAGTGATCCGACAGGGGAAACCGGGGAGCTGTTTTTT. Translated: CSASDPTGETGELFF.

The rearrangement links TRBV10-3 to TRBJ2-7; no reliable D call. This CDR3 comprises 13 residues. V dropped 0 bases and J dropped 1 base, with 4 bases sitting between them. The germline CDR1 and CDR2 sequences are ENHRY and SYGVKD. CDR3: CAISESGSYEQYV. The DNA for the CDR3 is TGTGCCATCAGTGAGTCTGGTTCCTACGAGCAGTACGTC.

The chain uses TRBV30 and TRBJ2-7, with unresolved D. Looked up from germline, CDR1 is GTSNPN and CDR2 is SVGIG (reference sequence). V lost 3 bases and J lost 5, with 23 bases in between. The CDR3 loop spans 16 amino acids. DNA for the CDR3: TGTGCCTGGAGCGCCCAATCCATGGGAATGGCCCACGAGCAGTACTTC. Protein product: CAWSAQSMGMAHEQYF. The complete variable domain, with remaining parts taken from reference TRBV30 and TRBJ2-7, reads SQTIHQWPATLVQPVGSPLSLECTVEGTSNPNLYWYRQAAGRGLQLLFYSVGIGQISSEVPQNLSASRPQDRQFILSSKKLLLSDSGFYLCAWSAQSMGMAHEQYFGPGTRLTVT.

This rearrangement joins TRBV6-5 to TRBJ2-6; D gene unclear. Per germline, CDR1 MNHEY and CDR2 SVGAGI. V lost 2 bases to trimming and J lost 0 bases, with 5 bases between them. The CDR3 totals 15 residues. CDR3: CASSYKGSGANVLTF. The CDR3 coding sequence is TGTGCCAGCAGTTACAAGGGCTCTGGGGCCAACGTCCTGACTTTC.

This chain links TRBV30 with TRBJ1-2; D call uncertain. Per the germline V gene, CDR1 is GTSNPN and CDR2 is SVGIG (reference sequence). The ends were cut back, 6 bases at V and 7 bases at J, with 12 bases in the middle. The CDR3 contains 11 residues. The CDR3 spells CACNWGAGYTF. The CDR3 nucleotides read TGTGCCTGTAACTGGGGAGCTGGCTACACCTTC.

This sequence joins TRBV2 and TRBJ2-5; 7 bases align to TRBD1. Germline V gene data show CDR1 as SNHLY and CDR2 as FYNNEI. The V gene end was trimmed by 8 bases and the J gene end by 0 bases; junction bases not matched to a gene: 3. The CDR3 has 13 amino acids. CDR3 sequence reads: CASLQGYQETQYF. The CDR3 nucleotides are TGTGCCAGCCTACAGGGGTACCAAGAGACCCAGTACTTC.

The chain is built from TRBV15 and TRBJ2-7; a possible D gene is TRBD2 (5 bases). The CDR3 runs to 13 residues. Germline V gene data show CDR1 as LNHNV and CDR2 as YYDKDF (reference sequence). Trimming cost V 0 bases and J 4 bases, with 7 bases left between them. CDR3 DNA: TGTGCCACCAGCAGAGACCGGGATTACGAGCAGTACGTC. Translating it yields CATSRDRDYEQYV.

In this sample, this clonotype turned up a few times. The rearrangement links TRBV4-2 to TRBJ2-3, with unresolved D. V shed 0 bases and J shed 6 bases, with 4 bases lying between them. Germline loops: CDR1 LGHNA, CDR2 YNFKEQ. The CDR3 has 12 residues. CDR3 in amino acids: CASSQDGDTQYF. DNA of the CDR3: TGTGCCAGCAGCCAAGATGGGGATACGCAGTATTTT.

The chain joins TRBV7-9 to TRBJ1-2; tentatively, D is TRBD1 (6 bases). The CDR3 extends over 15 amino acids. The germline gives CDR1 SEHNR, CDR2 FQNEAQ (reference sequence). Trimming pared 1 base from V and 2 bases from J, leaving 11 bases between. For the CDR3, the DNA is TGTGCCAGCAGCTTAGGGGGGGCGCGGAACTATGGCTACACCTTC. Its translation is CASSLGGARNYGYTF. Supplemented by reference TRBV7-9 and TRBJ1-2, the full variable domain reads DTGVSQNPRHKITKRGQNVTFRCDPISEHNRLYWYRQTLGQGPEFLTYFQNEAQLEKSRLLSDRFSAERPKGSFSTLEIQRTEQGDSAMYLCASSLGGARNYGYTFGSGTRLTVV.

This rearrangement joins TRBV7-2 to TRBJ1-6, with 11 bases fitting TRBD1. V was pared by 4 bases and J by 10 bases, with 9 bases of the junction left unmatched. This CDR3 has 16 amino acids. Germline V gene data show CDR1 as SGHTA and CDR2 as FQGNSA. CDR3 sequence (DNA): TGTGCCAGCAGCTCCGTAGGACAGGGGGCTACGTCACCCCTCCACTTT. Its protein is CASSSVGQGATSPLHF.

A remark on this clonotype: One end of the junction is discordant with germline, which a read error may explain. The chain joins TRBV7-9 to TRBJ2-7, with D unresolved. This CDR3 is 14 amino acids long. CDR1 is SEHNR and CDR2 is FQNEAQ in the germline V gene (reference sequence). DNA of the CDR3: TGTGCCAGCAGCTTAAGGGATGGTGATTACGGGCAGTACTTC. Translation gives CASSLRDGDYGQYF.

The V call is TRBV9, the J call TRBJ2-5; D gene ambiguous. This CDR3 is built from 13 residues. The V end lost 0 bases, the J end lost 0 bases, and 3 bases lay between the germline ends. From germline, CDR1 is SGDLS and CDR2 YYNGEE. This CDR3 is CASSVGDQETQYF. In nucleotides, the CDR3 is TGTGCCAGCAGCGTAGGGGACCAAGAGACCCAGTACTTC.

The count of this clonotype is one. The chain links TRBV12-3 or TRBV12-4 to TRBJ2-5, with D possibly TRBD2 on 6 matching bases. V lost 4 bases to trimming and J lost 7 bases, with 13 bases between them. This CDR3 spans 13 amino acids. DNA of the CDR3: TGTGCCAGCAGTTCGGGGGTTAGTGGGACCCAGTACTTC. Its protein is CASSSGVSGTQYF.

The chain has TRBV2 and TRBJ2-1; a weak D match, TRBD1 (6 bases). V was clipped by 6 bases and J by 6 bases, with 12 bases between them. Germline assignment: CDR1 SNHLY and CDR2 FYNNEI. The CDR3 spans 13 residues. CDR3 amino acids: CASRSDSINEQFF. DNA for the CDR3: TGTGCCAGCAGATCGGACAGTATCAATGAGCAGTTCTTC.

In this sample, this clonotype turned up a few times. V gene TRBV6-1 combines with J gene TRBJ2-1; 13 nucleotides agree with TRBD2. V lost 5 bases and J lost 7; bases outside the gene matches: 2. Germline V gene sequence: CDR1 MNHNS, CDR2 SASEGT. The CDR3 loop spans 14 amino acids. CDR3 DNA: TGTGCCAGCAGTCTGACTAGCGGGGGGAATGAGCAGTTCTTC. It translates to CASSLTSGGNEQFF.

CDR3 DNA: TGTGCCAGCAGCTTTGTCGGCCAGAACCAAGAGACCCAGTACTTC. The encoded protein is CASSFVGQNQETQYF. V is TRBV7-2 and J is TRBJ2-5; the D is unclear. CDR3 length equals 15 residues. V lost 3 bases to trimming and J lost 0 bases, with 11 bases between them. The germline V gene encodes CDR1 SGHTA and CDR2 FQGNSA.

CDR3 region: CASSLFGGSDTEAFF. CDR3 nucleotide sequence: TGCGCCAGCAGCTTGTTTGGGGGATCGGACACTGAAGCTTTCTTT. The genes are TRBV5-1 and TRBJ1-1, with D maybe TRBD1 (5 bases). The CDR3 loop spans 15 amino acids. Germline values: CDR1 SGHRS, CDR2 YFSETQ. The ends were cut back, 1 base at V and 3 bases at J, with 13 bases in the middle.

The CDR3 bases are TGTGCCAGCTCACCGACAGACTTGAACACTGAAGCTTTCTTT. It specifies CASSPTDLNTEAFF. The genes are TRBV18 and TRBJ1-1; TRBD1 is a possible D gene (5 bases). The CDR3 sequence is 14 residues long. V lost 3 bases and J 0 bases, leaving 8 bases between the germline ends. Germline CDR1 and CDR2: KGHSH and LQKENI. The variable domain in full, with the rest retrieved from reference TRBV18 and TRBJ1-1, is NAGVMQNPRHLVRRRGQEARLRCSPMKGHSHVYWYRQLPEEGLKFMVYLQKENIIDESGMPKERFSAEFPKEGPSILRIQQVVRGDSAAYFCASSPTDLNTEAFFGQGTRLTVV.